Below, one T cell receptor beta chain is given with its context. The sample belongs to a study of PD-1 and CTLA-4 blockade in melanoma. Sequenced by immunoSEQ multiplex PCR; TCRdb stores in-frame clones only, minus some. The sample records 15,000 to 20,000 clones, over 60% being singletons. V was trimmed by 3 bases and J by 5 bases, leaving 13 bases between them. This CDR3 is 14 amino acids long. Germline CDR1 reads SEHNR; CDR2 reads FQNEAQ (reference sequence). The sequence came from a human donor with melanoma. The V and J genes are TRBV7-9 and TRBJ1-1; D might be TRBD1 (5 bases). The sequences come from CD8+ T cells from peripheral blood, collected before anti-PD-1 treatment. Here the CDR3 reads CASSLGRLVTEAFF. The CDR3 bases are TGTGCCAGCAGCTTGGGGCGTCTGGTGACTGAAGCTTTCTTT.